Listed here are 28 T cell receptor beta chains from one sample, sequenced in a study of blood T cell repertoires in COVID-19. Only in-frame clones appear in the TCRdb table, and some are missing; sequencing was by immunoSEQ multiplex PCR. This table holds some 15,000 clones, approximately 80% found once. The sample taken for sequencing was peripheral blood. These receptors were taken from a woman in her sixties or seventies with active COVID-19.

CDR3 DNA sequence: TGCAGCGTTGACGGCGGGAGTGACTACGAGCAGTACTTC. Its protein product is CSVDGGSDYEQYF. The V and J genes are TRBV29-1 and TRBJ2-7, with 7 bases lining up with TRBD2. Germline assignment: CDR1 SQVTM and CDR2 ANQGSEA. V lost 3 bases and J lost 3; bases outside the gene matches: 5. The CDR3 length is 13 residues.

The V and J genes are TRBV28 and TRBJ2-5, with TRBD2 matching over 13 bases. The CDR3 loop spans 16 amino acids. V shed 4 bases and J 5 bases; nucleotides not matched to a gene: 7. Germline V gives CDR1 MDHEN, CDR2 SYDVKM. This CDR3 reads CASSSWTSGRGETQYF. CDR3 in DNA: TGTGCCAGCAGTTCCTGGACTAGCGGGAGAGGTGAGACCCAGTACTTC.

The chain uses TRBV28 and TRBJ1-5; possible D gene TRBD1, 6 bases. This CDR3 has 14 residues. Trimming shortened V by 11 bases and J by 0 bases, and 14 bases separated the two germline ends. The germline V gene has CDR1 MDHEN and CDR2 SYDVKM. CDR3 DNA sequence: TGTGCCTCTCTACAGGGATCTAGCAATCAGCCCCAGCATTTT. Translating it yields CASLQGSSNQPQHF.

This rearrangement joins TRBV5-4 to TRBJ2-7; 8 positions match TRBD2. Looked up from germline, CDR1 is SGHNT and CDR2 is YYREEE (reference sequence). Trimming removed 4 bases from V and 4 bases from J; junction bases left unmatched: 10. The CDR3 is 15 residues long. CDR3 sequence (DNA): TGTGCCAGCAGCGCCGGGGGGGGTGGAGCGTACGAGCAGTACTTC. Translated: CASSAGGGGAYEQYF.

This chain uses TRBV7-8 with TRBJ1-1; perhaps TRBD1 as D (6 bases). The CDR3 sequence is 14 residues long. Trimming cost V 3 bases and J 0 bases, with 8 bases left between them. The germline V gene has CDR1 SGHVS and CDR2 FQNEAQ. The DNA for the CDR3 is TGTGCCAGCAGCTTCGGGACACTGAACACTGAAGCTTTCTTT. Its protein is CASSFGTLNTEAFF. The full variable domain, rest sourced from reference TRBV7-8 and TRBJ1-1, is GAGVSQSPRYKVAKRGQDVALRCDPISGHVSLFWYQQALGQGPEFLTYFQNEAQLDKSGLPSDRFFAERPEGSVSTLKIQRTQQEDSAVYLCASSFGTLNTEAFFGQGTRLTVV.

The sample holds a few counts of this clone. The chain combines TRBV18 with TRBJ2-7; D is perhaps TRBD1 (6 bases). V was clipped by 6 bases and J by 2 bases, with 17 bases between them. The germline V gene encodes CDR1 KGHSH and CDR2 LQKENI. This CDR3 is 15 amino acids long. The DNA for the CDR3 is TGTGCCAGCTCTTTGACACAGGGCCGGACCTACGAGCAGTACTTC. Protein: CASSLTQGRTYEQYF.

V usage is TRBV11-2 and J usage is TRBJ2-7; D is unresolved. Trimming took 2 bases from V and 5 from J, leaving 16 bases between them. The length of the CDR3 is 15 residues. CDR1 SGHAT and CDR2 FQNNGV come from the germline V gene. CDR3 nucleotides: TGTGCCAGCAGCTTACTCCCCCGGGTTGGCAACGAGCAGTACTTC. This encodes CASSLLPRVGNEQYF. Based on the CDR3 plus reference TRBV11-2 and TRBJ2-7, the full variable domain is EAGVAQSPRYKIIEKRQSVAFWCNPISGHATLYWYQQILGQGPKLLIQFQNNGVVDDSQLPKDRFSAERLKGVDSTLKIQPAKLEDSAVYLCASSLLPRVGNEQYFGPGTRLTVT.

The chain carries TRBV7-9 and TRBJ2-3, with 11 bases fitting TRBD2. CDR3 length equals 15 residues. V dropped 4 bases and J dropped 5; count of bases not matched to a gene: 5. In germline, CDR1 is SEHNR, CDR2 FQNEAQ (reference sequence). CDR3 protein: CASSSGTSGQDTQYF. CDR3 coding DNA: TGTGCCAGCAGCTCAGGGACTAGCGGTCAAGATACGCAGTATTTT. Combining the CDR3 with reference TRBV7-9 and TRBJ2-3 gives the whole variable domain DTGVSQNPRHKITKRGQNVTFRCDPISEHNRLYWYRQTLGQGPEFLTYFQNEAQLEKSRLLSDRFSAERPKGSFSTLEIQRTEQGDSAMYLCASSSGTSGQDTQYFGPGTRLTVL.

The chain joins TRBV7-9 to TRBJ2-1; no reliable D call. The CDR3 contains 12 residues. Per the germline V gene, CDR1 is SEHNR and CDR2 is FQNEAQ (reference sequence). The ends were cut back, 3 bases at V and 6 bases at J, with 6 bases in the middle. Written as DNA, the CDR3 is TGTGCCAGCAGCTTGGTTAGCAATGAGCAGTTCTTC. Its protein product is CASSLVSNEQFF.

The CDR3 spells CASSLAGGADTQYF. DNA for the CDR3: TGTGCCAGCAGCTTAGCAGGGGGAGCAGATACGCAGTATTTT. The chain recombines TRBV7-3 with TRBJ2-3; 7 bases fit TRBD1. Germline CDR1 SGHTA, CDR2 FQGTGA. CDR3 length: 14 residues. The V gene end was trimmed by 2 bases and the J gene end by 4 bases; junction bases not matched to a gene: 3.

The chain uses TRBV7-3 and TRBJ1-1; 12 nucleotides agree with TRBD1. Germline lookup yields CDR1 SGHTA and CDR2 FQGTGA. With V trimmed by 5 bases and J by 4 bases, 5 bases remained unmatched. This CDR3 has 15 amino acids. This chain's CDR3 is CASSLGTGGRTEAFF. The CDR3 nucleotides read TGTGCCAGCAGCCTTGGGACAGGGGGCCGCACTGAAGCTTTCTTT. Looking up the rest from reference TRBV7-3 and TRBJ1-1 gives the full variable domain: GAGVSQTPSNKVTEKGKYVELRCDPISGHTALYWYRQSLGQGPEFLIYFQGTGAADDSGLPNDRFFAVRPEGSVSTLKIQRTERGDSAVYLCASSLGTGGRTEAFFGQGTRLTVV.

J is TRBJ2-1 and V is TRBV27, with 12 bases aligning to TRBD2. With V trimmed by 3 bases and J by 6 bases, 3 bases remained unmatched. CDR1 is MNHEY, CDR2 SMNVEV, per germline (reference sequence). There are 15 residues in the CDR3. CDR3 sequence (DNA): TGTGCCAGCAGTTTGACTAGCGGGAGATCCAATGAGCAGTTCTTC. It encodes CASSLTSGRSNEQFF.

This chain connects TRBV19 to TRBJ2-5; 11 bases align to TRBD2. Germline values: CDR1 LNHDA, CDR2 SQIVND (reference sequence). This CDR3 spans 16 amino acids. V trimming: 5 bases; J trimming: 0 bases; junction bases outside the gene matches: 5. The chain's CDR3 is CASSFWTSGYQETQYF. Here the CDR3 DNA reads TGTGCCAGTAGTTTTTGGACTAGCGGGTACCAAGAGACCCAGTACTTC. Combining the CDR3 with reference TRBV19 and TRBJ2-5 gives the whole variable domain DGGITQSPKYLFRKEGQNVTLSCEQNLNHDAMYWYRQDPGQGLRLIYYSQIVNDFQKGDIAEGYSVSREKKESFPLTVTSAQKNPTAFYLCASSFWTSGYQETQYFGPGTRLLVL.

The sample holds one count of this clone. The chain employs TRBV4-2 and TRBJ2-5, with a weak D call TRBD2 (5 bases). The CDR3 consists of 15 residues. V was shortened by 1 base and J by 2 bases, with 11 bases between the two germline ends. Germline CDR1 LGHNA, CDR2 YNFKEQ. The CDR3 sequence is CASSQGRGLQETQYF. Here the CDR3 DNA reads TGTGCCAGCAGCCAAGGCCGCGGACTGCAAGAGACCCAGTACTTC.

This sequence joins TRBV12-5 and TRBJ1-1; D uncertain. V was trimmed by 1 base and J by 4 bases, leaving 16 bases between them. This CDR3 has 16 residues. Germline CDR1 and CDR2: LGHNT and FRNRAP. The CDR3 DNA follows: TGTGCTAGTGGTTTGGAACGGGGTCCTATGAGCACTGAAGCTTTCTTT. This encodes CASGLERGPMSTEAFF.

The chain combines TRBV2 with TRBJ2-7; tentatively, D is TRBD2 (5 bases). CDR3 length equals 15 residues. Germline-derived CDR1 and CDR2 are SNHLY and FYNNEI. The V gene lost 3 bases and the J gene lost 0 bases, with 12 bases spanning the gap. The CDR3 sequence: CASSDGSASSYEQYF. The CDR3 nucleotides are TGTGCCAGCAGTGATGGTAGCGCGAGCTCCTACGAGCAGTACTTC.

The rearrangement links TRBV29-1 to TRBJ2-7; 12 bases map to TRBD2. CDR1 is SQVTM, CDR2 ANQGSEA, per germline. The V gene end was trimmed by 3 bases and the J gene end by 1 base; junction bases not matched to a gene: 4. The CDR3 sequence is 15 residues long. The DNA of the CDR3 is TGCAGCGTTGACTCAGGACTAGCGGGATCCTACGAGCAGTACTTC. This sequence encodes CSVDSGLAGSYEQYF.

This clone was detected a few times. This chain joins TRBV28 and TRBJ2-3, with 7 bases identical to TRBD1. Trimming removed 6 bases from V and 2 bases from J; junction bases left unmatched: 5. The CDR3 contains 14 residues. Germline loops: CDR1 MDHEN, CDR2 SYDVKM. Written as DNA, the CDR3 is TGTGCCAGCAGCCGACAGGGCTCCACAGATACGCAGTATTTT. As protein: CASSRQGSTDTQYF.

The chain is built from TRBV3-1 (or the pseudogene TRBV3-2) and TRBJ1-6; tentatively, D is TRBD1 (5 bases). Germline V gene data show CDR1 as LGHDT and CDR2 as YNNKEL (reference sequence). This CDR3 has 14 residues. Trimming stripped 4 bases from V and 8 bases from J, with 12 bases between. As DNA, the CDR3 is TGTGCCAGCAGCCGGATAGGGGAAGATTCACCCCTCCACTTT. It is translated as CASSRIGEDSPLHF.

This clone was recorded once. The chain links TRBV10-3 to TRBJ2-1, with 9 positions matching TRBD2. Unmatched junction bases numbered 19, after V lost 5 bases and J lost 2 bases. Germline CDR1 is ENHRY and CDR2 is SYGVKD. The CDR3 sequence is 20 residues long. CDR3 coding DNA: TGTGCCATCAGTCGCGGGGGGGAGCGTTTTGATCGTGGGACCTACAATGAGCAGTTCTTC. Its protein is CAISRGGERFDRGTYNEQFF.

The V gene is TRBV3-1 (or the pseudogene TRBV3-2), the J gene TRBJ2-3; 7 positions match TRBD1. CDR3 size: 14 residues. Germline assignment: CDR1 LGHDT and CDR2 YNNKEL (reference sequence). Unmatched junction bases numbered 1, after V lost 4 bases and J lost 0 bases. This CDR3 reads CASSRGQSTDTQYF. The CDR3 DNA sequence: TGTGCCAGCAGCCGGGGACAGAGCACAGATACGCAGTATTTT.

The chain links TRBV24-1 to TRBJ2-3; 8 positions agree with TRBD2. Trimming removed 3 bases from V and 0 bases from J; junction bases left unmatched: 1. Germline V gene data show CDR1 as KGHDR and CDR2 as SFDVKD. The CDR3 covers 15 residues. The CDR3 nucleotides read TGTGCCACCAGTGATCCTAGCGGGAGCACAGATACGCAGTATTTT. Translation gives CATSDPSGSTDTQYF.

The V gene is TRBV19, the J gene TRBJ2-1, with 8 bases that match TRBD2. CDR3 length: 14 residues. The trim removed 0 bases at V and 10 bases at J, leaving 5 bases unmatched. Germline CDR1 LNHDA, CDR2 SQIVND (reference sequence). Here the CDR3 DNA reads TGTGCCAGTAGTATAGACGGGAGGGCCGGCGAGCAGTTCTTC. This sequence encodes CASSIDGRAGEQFF. Full variable domain (missing parts from reference TRBV19 and TRBJ2-1): DGGITQSPKYLFRKEGQNVTLSCEQNLNHDAMYWYRQDPGQGLRLIYYSQIVNDFQKGDIAEGYSVSREKKESFPLTVTSAQKNPTAFYLCASSIDGRAGEQFFGPGTRLTVL.

The rearrangement uses TRBV7-2 and TRBJ2-7; 11 bases match TRBD1. After removal of 5 bases from V and 5 bases from J, the junction contained 11 bases not matched to a gene. This CDR3 is 16 amino acids long. Germline CDR1 and CDR2: SGHTA and FQGNSA. The CDR3 DNA is TGTGCCAGCAGCACCGACACGGACAGGGGGCGTAACGAGCAGTACTTC. Its translation is CASSTDTDRGRNEQYF.

In this sample, this clone turned up a few times. The V and J genes are TRBV6-2 or TRBV6-3 and TRBJ1-4; TRBD1 agrees at 7 bases. The junction had 8 bases not matched to a gene; V was cut back by 6 bases and J by 13 bases. The germline V gene encodes CDR1 MNHEY and CDR2 SVGEGT. The CDR3 sequence is 12 residues long. The CDR3 sequence is CASSFGQAVLFF. CDR3 coding DNA: TGTGCCAGCAGCTTCGGACAGGCCGTACTGTTTTTT.

This CDR3 is CASSLAGAGDTQYF. The CDR3 bases are TGTGCCAGCAGCTTGGCAGGGGCCGGCGATACGCAGTATTTT. The genes are TRBV5-6 and TRBJ2-3, with D possibly matching TRBD1 (6 bases). Looked up from germline, CDR1 is SGHDT and CDR2 is YYEEEE. This CDR3 has 14 residues. The V end lost 0 bases, the J end lost 6 bases, and 11 bases lay between the germline ends.

This sequence joins TRBV28 and TRBJ2-7; D might be TRBD2 (6 bases). The germline CDR1 and CDR2 sequences are MDHEN and SYDVKM. Trimming cost V 5 bases and J 3 bases, with 11 bases left between them. The CDR3 has 13 residues. CDR3 sequence (DNA): TGTGCCAGCAGTCCGAGGACTAACTACGAGCAGTACTTC. It codes for CASSPRTNYEQYF.

This chain joins TRBV7-9 and TRBJ1-2; perhaps TRBD1 as D (5 bases). CDR3 size: 13 residues. Trimming cost V 1 base and J 4 bases, with 7 bases left between them. Germline CDR1 reads SEHNR; CDR2 reads FQNEAQ (reference sequence). CDR3 residues: CASSLGGLYGYTF. CDR3 in DNA: TGTGCCAGCAGCTTAGGGGGACTCTATGGCTACACCTTC.